A single sample gave rise to the 9 T cell receptor beta chains below, sequenced in a study of a mutant IDH1 vaccine in newly diagnosed glioma. These receptors have no identified antigens. Generated by immunoSEQ multiplex PCR, the TCRdb table keeps only in-frame clones and is missing some. Of some 42,000 clones listed, about 76% are singletons. Time point here: week 23, last vaccination. All doses held 300 ug of mutant IDH1 20-mer peptide, with topical imiquimod. This specimen was PBMCs, taken from a glioma patient whose treatment included an IDH1 peptide vaccine. The origin of the receptors is a man aged 50-60 years with glioma.

The rearrangement joins TRBV5-6 to TRBJ1-6; 7 positions match TRBD1. The CDR3 loop spans 17 amino acids. The ends lost 1 base at V and 9 bases at J; junction bases unmatched: 13. Germline CDR1 SGHDT, CDR2 YYEEEE. As DNA, the CDR3 is TGTGCCAGCAGCTTGAGGGGCCACAGGGGACAAACTTCACCCCTCCACTTT. It specifies CASSLRGHRGQTSPLHF.

The CDR3 DNA follows: TGTGCCAGCAGCCCTCGACCCCAAGAGACCCAGTACTTC. Residues: CASSPRPQETQYF. This sequence joins TRBV11-2 and TRBJ2-5; D gene ambiguous. Per germline, CDR1 SGHAT and CDR2 FQNNGV. This CDR3 comprises 13 residues. V lost 5 bases and J 1 base, leaving 8 bases between the germline ends.

The gene calls are TRBV6-4 and TRBJ2-1; no definite D call. CDR3 length equals 14 residues. CDR1 and CDR2 from the germline V gene are MRHNA and SNTAGT. Between the trimmed V and J ends, which lost 5 bases and 13 bases, there was a span of 21 bases. CDR3 DNA sequence: TGTGCCAGCAGTCCCGACACTTCCCATGGCGGTCAGTTCTTC. This sequence encodes CASSPDTSHGGQFF.

The chain combines TRBV14 with TRBJ1-3; D ambiguous. The CDR3 covers 13 residues. The germline CDR1 and CDR2 sequences are SGHDN and FVKESK. The CDR3 DNA sequence: TGTGCAAGCGGTCGGGAGGCTGGAAACACCATATATTTT. Translation: CASGREAGNTIYF.

This chain connects TRBV7-6 to TRBJ1-5, with 8 bases matching TRBD1. Germline CDR1 is SGHVS and CDR2 is FNYEAQ. This CDR3 is built from 13 residues. Trimming removed 3 bases from V and 7 bases from J; junction bases left unmatched: 2. The CDR3 region is CASSLTGDQPQHF. The DNA of the CDR3 is TGTGCCAGCAGCTTGACAGGGGACCAGCCCCAGCATTTT.

J is TRBJ1-4 and V is TRBV2; TRBD1 aligns across 7 bases. Germline assignment: CDR1 SNHLY and CDR2 FYNNEI. CDR3 length equals 13 residues. V shed 3 bases, J shed 8 bases, and the junction held 3 bases outside the gene matches. The CDR3 loop is CASSEDRREKLFF. The DNA of the CDR3 is TGTGCCAGCAGTGAGGACAGGAGGGAAAAACTGTTTTTT.

This chain joins TRBV7-2 and TRBJ2-1, with 8 bases lining up with TRBD1. The ends lost 4 bases at V and 4 bases at J; junction bases unmatched: 9. This CDR3 is 16 amino acids long. The germline CDR1 and CDR2 sequences are SGHTA and FQGNSA. DNA of the CDR3: TGTGCCAGCAGCTCTTTCGGGACAGGTCGGTACAATGAGCAGTTCTTC. The encoded protein is CASSSFGTGRYNEQFF.

The rearrangement joins TRBV6-5 to TRBJ2-5; D remains unclear. The CDR3 loop spans 14 amino acids. Trimming left V 0 bases short and J 1 base short, with 6 bases between. Germline V CDR1 and CDR2: MNHEY, SVGAGI. CDR3 amino acids: CASSYSNSQETQYF. In DNA form, the CDR3 reads TGTGCCAGCAGTTACTCGAACAGCCAAGAGACCCAGTACTTC.

This clone has a handful of counts. The V and J genes are TRBV7-9 and TRBJ1-3; D might be TRBD1 (6 bases). CDR1 SEHNR and CDR2 FQNEAQ come from the germline V gene (reference sequence). V lost 4 bases and J lost 3, with 10 bases in between. This CDR3 is built from 14 residues. CDR3 protein: CASSYSRGGNTIYF. Written as DNA, the CDR3 is TGTGCCAGCAGCTATAGCAGGGGTGGAAACACCATATATTTT. Based on the CDR3 plus reference TRBV7-9 and TRBJ1-3, the full variable domain is DTGVSQNPRHKITKRGQNVTFRCDPISEHNRLYWYRQTLGQGPEFLTYFQNEAQLEKSRLLSDRFSAERPKGSFSTLEIQRTEQGDSAMYLCASSYSRGGNTIYFGEGSWLTVV.